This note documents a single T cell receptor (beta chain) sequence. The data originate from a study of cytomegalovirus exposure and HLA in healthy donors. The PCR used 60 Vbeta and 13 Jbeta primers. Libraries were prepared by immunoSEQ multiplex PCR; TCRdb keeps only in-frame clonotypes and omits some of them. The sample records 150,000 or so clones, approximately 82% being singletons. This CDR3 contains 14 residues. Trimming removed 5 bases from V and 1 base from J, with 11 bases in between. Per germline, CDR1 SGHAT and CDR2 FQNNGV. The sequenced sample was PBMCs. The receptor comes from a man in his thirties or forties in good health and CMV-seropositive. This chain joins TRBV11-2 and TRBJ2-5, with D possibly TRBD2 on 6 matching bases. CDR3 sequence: CASSPGAFQETQYF. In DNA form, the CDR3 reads TGTGCCAGCAGCCCGGGAGCATTCCAAGAGACCCAGTACTTC. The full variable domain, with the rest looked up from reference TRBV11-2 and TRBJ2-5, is EAGVAQSPRYKIIEKRQSVAFWCNPISGHATLYWYQQILGQGPKLLIQFQNNGVVDDSQLPKDRFSAERLKGVDSTLKIQPAKLEDSAVYLCASSPGAFQETQYFGPGTRLLVL.